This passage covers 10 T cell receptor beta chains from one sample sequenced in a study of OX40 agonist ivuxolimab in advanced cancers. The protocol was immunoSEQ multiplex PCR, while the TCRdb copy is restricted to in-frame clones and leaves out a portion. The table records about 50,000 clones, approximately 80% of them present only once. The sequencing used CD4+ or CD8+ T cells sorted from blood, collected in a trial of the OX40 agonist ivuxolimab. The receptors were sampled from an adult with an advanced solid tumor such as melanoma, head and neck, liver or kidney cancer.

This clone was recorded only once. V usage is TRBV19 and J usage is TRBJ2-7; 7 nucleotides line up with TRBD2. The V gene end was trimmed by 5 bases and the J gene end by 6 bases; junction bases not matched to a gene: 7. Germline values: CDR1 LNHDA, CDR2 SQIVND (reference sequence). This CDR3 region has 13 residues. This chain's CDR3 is CASSERGESEQYF. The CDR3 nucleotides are TGTGCCAGTAGTGAGCGGGGCGAGTCCGAGCAGTACTTC.

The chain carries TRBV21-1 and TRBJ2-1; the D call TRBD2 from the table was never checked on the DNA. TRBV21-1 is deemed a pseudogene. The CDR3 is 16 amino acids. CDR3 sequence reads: CASSTRTSRGDNEQFF. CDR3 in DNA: TGTGCCAGCAGCACCCGGACCTCTCGGGGGGACAATGAGCAGTTCTTC.

DNA for the CDR3: TGTGCCAGCAGCGTAGGACTAGCGGGTCACACAGATACGCAGTATTTT. Amino acid sequence: CASSVGLAGHTDTQYF. This sequence joins TRBV9 and TRBJ2-3; 10 positions match TRBD2. Germline values: CDR1 SGDLS, CDR2 YYNGEE. V lost 0 bases to trimming and J lost 2 bases; unmatched junction nucleotides: 3. This CDR3 spans 16 amino acids. Together with reference TRBV9 and TRBJ2-3, the CDR3 gives the full variable domain: DSGVTQTPKHLITATGQRVTLRCSPRSGDLSVYWYQQSLDQGLQFLIQYYNGEERAKGNILERFSAQQFPDLHSELNLSSLELGDSALYFCASSVGLAGHTDTQYFGPGTRLTVL.

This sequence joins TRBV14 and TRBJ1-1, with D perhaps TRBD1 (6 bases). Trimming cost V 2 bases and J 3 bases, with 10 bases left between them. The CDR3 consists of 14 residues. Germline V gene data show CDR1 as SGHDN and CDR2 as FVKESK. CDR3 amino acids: CASSQRGFDTEAFF. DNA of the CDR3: TGTGCCAGCAGCCAAAGGGGGTTCGACACTGAAGCTTTCTTT.

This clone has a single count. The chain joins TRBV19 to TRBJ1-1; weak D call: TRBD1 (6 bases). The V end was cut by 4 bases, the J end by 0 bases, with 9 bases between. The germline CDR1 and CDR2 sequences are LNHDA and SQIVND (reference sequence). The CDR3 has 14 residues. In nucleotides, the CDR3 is TGTGCCAGTAGTACTGGACAGTTGAACACTGAAGCTTTCTTT. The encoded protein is CASSTGQLNTEAFF.

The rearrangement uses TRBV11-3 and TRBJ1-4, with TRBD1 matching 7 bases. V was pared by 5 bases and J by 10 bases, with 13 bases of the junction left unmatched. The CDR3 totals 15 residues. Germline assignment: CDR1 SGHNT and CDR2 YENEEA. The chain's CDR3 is CASSPPRGDAGKLFF. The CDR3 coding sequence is TGTGCCAGCAGCCCTCCCAGGGGGGATGCCGGAAAACTGTTTTTT.

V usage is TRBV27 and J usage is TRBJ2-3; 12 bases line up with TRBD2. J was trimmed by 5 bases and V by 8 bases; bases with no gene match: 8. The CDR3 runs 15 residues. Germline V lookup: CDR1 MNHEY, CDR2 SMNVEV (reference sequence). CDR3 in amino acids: CASSATSGSVDTQYF. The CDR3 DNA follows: TGTGCCAGCTCCGCGACTAGCGGGAGCGTAGATACGCAGTATTTT.

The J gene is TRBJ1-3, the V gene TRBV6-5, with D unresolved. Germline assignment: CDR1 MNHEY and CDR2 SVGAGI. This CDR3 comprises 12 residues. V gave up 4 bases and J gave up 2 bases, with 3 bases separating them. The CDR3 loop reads CASSFAGNTIYF. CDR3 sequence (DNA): TGTGCCAGCAGTTTCGCTGGAAACACCATATATTTT.

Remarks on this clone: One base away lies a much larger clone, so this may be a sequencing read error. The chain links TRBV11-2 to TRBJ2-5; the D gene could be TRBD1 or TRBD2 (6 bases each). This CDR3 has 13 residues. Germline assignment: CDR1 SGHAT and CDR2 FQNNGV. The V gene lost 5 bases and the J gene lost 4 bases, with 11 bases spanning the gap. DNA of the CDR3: TGTGCCAGCAGCCAGGGGAGGCGAGAGACCCAGTACTTC. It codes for CASSQGRRETQYF.

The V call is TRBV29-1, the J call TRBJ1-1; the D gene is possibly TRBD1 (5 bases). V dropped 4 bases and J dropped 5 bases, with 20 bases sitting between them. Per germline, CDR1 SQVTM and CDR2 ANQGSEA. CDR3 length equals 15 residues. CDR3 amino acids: CSVVGAGAGVTEAFF. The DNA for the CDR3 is TGCAGCGTTGTTGGGGCGGGCGCCGGGGTGACTGAAGCTTTCTTT.